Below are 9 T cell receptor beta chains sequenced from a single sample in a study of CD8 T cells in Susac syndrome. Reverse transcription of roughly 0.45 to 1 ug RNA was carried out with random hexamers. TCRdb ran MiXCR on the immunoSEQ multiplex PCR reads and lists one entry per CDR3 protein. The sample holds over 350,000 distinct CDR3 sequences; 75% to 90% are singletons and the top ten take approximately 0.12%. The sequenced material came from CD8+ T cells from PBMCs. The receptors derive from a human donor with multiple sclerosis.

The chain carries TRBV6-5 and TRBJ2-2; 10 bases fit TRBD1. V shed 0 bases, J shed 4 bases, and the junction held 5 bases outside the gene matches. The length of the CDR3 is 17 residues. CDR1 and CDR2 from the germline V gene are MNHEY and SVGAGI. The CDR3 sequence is CASSYSFGTGATGELFF. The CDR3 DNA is TGTGCCAGCAGTTACTCGTTCGGGACAGGGGCCACCGGGGAGCTGTTTTTT.

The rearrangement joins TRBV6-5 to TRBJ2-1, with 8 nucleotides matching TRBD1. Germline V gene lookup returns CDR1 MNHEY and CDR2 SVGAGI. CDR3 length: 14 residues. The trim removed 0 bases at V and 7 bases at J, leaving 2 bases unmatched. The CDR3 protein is CASSYSRTGNEQFF. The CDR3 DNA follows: TGTGCCAGCAGTTACTCGAGGACAGGGAATGAGCAGTTCTTC.

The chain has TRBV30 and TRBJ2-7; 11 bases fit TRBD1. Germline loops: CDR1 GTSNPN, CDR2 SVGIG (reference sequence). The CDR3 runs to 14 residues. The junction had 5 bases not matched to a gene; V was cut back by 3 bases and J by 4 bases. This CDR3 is CAWSPGQGGYEQYF. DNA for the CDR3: TGTGCCTGGAGCCCGGGACAGGGGGGATACGAGCAGTACTTC. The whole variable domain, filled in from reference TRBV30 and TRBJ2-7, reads SQTIHQWPATLVQPVGSPLSLECTVEGTSNPNLYWYRQAAGRGLQLLFYSVGIGQISSEVPQNLSASRPQDRQFILSSKKLLLSDSGFYLCAWSPGQGGYEQYFGPGTRLTVT.

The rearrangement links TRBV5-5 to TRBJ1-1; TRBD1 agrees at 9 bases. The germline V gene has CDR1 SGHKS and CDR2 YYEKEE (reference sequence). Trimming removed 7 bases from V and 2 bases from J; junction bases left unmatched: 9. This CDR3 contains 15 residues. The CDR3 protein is CASHDRDRENTEAFF. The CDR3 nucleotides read TGTGCCAGCCACGACCGGGACAGGGAAAACACTGAAGCTTTCTTT.

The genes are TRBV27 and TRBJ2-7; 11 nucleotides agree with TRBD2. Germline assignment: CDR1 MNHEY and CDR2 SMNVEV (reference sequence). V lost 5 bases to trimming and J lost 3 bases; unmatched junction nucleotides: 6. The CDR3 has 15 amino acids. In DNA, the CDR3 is TGTGCCAGCAGTATTAGCGGGGGGGCCCACTACGAGCAGTACTTC. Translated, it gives CASSISGGAHYEQYF.

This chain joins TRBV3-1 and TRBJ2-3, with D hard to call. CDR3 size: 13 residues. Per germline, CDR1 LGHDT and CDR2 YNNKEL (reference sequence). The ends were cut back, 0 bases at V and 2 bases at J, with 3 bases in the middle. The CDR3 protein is CASSQEDTDTQYF. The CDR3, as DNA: TGTGCCAGCAGCCAAGAAGACACAGATACGCAGTATTTT.

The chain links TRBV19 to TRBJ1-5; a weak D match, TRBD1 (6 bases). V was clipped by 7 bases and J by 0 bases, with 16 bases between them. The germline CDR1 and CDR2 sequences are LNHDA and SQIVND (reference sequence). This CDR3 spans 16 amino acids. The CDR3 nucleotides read TGTGCCAGTACCCATCAGACAGGACATAGCAATCAGCCCCAGCATTTT. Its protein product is CASTHQTGHSNQPQHF.

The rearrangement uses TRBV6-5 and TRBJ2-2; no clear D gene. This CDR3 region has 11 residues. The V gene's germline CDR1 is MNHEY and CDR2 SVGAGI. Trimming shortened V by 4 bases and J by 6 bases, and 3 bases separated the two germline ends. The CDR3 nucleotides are TGTGCCAGCAGTTCTCCCGGGGAGCTGTTTTTT. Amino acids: CASSSPGELFF.

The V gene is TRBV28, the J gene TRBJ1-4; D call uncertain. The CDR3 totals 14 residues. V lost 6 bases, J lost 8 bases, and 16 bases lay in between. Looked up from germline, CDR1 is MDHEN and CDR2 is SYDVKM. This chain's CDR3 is CASSPGPTGEKLFF. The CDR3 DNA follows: TGTGCCAGCAGCCCCGGCCCCACTGGGGAAAAACTGTTTTTT.